This TCR beta chain was captured in a study of CD8 T cells in ankylosing spondylitis. Findings and caveats of the study: Reported data indicate significant enrichment of disease-linked clones within matched ankylosing spondylitis synovial fluid. A subset of motif variants has previously been described in the synovial fluid and blood of reactive arthritis. Characteristic of ankylosing spondylitis blood, it appeared, was a TCR beta motif comprising roughly eight highly homologous variants.

There are a few counts of this clonotype. Its antigen is still unknown. This CDR3 spans 16 amino acids. With V trimmed by 5 bases and J by 4 bases, 8 bases remained unmatched. For TCR beta, libraries came from quantitative 5'-RACE with molecular barcodes. TCRdb fed the 5' RACE reads into MiXCR, producing one record per CDR3 protein. The sample lists 350,000 to 550,000 distinct CDR3 sequences; 25% to 30% were seen once. The TCR originated in a male donor with ankylosing spondylitis. The J gene is TRBJ1-2, the V gene TRBV12-3 or TRBV12-4; 12 bases align to TRBD1. Sequencing input: blood, either unsorted or a sorted T cell fraction (not recorded which). The DNA of the CDR3 is TGTGCCAGCAGTGGAACCGGGACAGGGGGCATCTATGGCTACACCTTC. The encoded protein is CASSGTGTGGIYGYTF.